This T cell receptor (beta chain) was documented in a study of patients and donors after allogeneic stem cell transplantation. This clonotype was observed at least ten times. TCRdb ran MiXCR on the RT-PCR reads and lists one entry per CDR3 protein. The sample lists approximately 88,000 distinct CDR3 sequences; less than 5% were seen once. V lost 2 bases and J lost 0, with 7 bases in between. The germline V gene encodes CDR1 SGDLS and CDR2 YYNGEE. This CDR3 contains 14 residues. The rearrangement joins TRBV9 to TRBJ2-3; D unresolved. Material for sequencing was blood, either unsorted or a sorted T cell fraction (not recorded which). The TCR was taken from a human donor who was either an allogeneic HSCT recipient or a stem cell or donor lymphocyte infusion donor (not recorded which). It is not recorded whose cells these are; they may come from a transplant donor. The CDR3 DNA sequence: TGTGCCAGCAGCGTTTCCCCAAGCACAGATACGCAGTATTTT. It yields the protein CASSVSPSTDTQYF. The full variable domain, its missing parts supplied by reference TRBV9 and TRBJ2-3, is DSGVTQTPKHLITATGQRVTLRCSPRSGDLSVYWYQQSLDQGLQFLIQYYNGEERAKGNILERFSAQQFPDLHSELNLSSLELGDSALYFCASSVSPSTDTQYFGPGTRLTVL.